Shown below are 21 T cell receptor beta chains from a single sample sequenced in a study of T cell repertoires in cytomegalovirus infection. TCRdb analysed the reads with MiXCR anew, one entry per CDR3 protein. The sample includes 180,000 or so distinct CDR3 sequences, about a sixth of them seen just once. Sequencing used CD8+ T cells from PBMCs. Receptor source: a human donor in good health (CMV status not recorded). Some clones in this sample may be carry-over from other donors' samples.

The V and J genes are TRBV5-4 and TRBJ1-1, with D hard to call. The CDR3 is 13 amino acids. Germline CDR1 reads SGHNT; CDR2 reads YYREEE (reference sequence). V was trimmed by 4 bases and J by 7 bases, leaving 14 bases between them. CDR3 DNA: TGTGCCAGCAGCGTGGCAGGCCCTGGTGAAGCTTTCTTT. The encoded protein is CASSVAGPGEAFF. Supplemented by reference TRBV5-4 and TRBJ1-1, the full variable domain reads ETGVTQSPTHLIKTRGQQVTLRCSSQSGHNTVSWYQQALGQGPQFIFQYYREEENGRGNFPPRFSGLQFPNYSSELNVNALELDDSALYLCASSVAGPGEAFFGQGTRLTVV.

The CDR3 nucleotides are TGTGCCAGCAGTTTCCCCAACTACGAGCAGTACTTC. This encodes CASSFPNYEQYF. The chain couples TRBV12-3 or TRBV12-4 to TRBJ2-7; D call uncertain. The germline V and J ends were trimmed by 3 bases and 3 bases, with 6 bases remaining between them. The CDR3 consists of 12 residues.

Comment on this clonotype: A junction boundary mismatches the germline segment, possibly from a read error. This sequence joins TRBV13 and TRBJ2-7; a weak D match, TRBD2 (6 bases). In germline, CDR1 is PRHDT, CDR2 FYEKMQ (reference sequence). The CDR3 has 14 residues. This chain's CDR3 is CASSVGAGSYEQYF. The CDR3 nucleotides read TGTGCCAGCAGCGTAGGGGCGGGGTCCTACGAGCAGTACTTC.

This clonotype was seen more than once but under ten times. The chain employs TRBV7-9 and TRBJ2-1; 9 nucleotides agree with TRBD1. Unmatched junction bases numbered 9, after V lost 5 bases and J lost 1 base. Per the germline V gene, CDR1 is SEHNR and CDR2 is FQNEAQ (reference sequence). This CDR3 has 17 amino acids. CDR3 sequence (DNA): TGTGCCAGCAGCCCGCAACCGGGACAGGGATCCTACAATGAGCAGTTCTTC. Residues: CASSPQPGQGSYNEQFF.

The rearrangement uses TRBV28 and TRBJ2-7, with 7 bases identical to TRBD1. This CDR3 is 17 amino acids long. CDR1 and CDR2 from the germline V gene are MDHEN and SYDVKM. V gave up 4 bases and J gave up 2 bases; unmatched junction bases: 14. CDR3 protein: CASSSSTGTAKTYEQYF. The CDR3 DNA sequence: TGTGCCAGCAGTTCCTCAACCGGGACAGCCAAAACCTACGAGCAGTACTTC.

The chain combines TRBV6-2 or TRBV6-3 with TRBJ1-1; D possibly corresponds to TRBD1 (5 bases). The germline V and J ends were trimmed by 7 bases and 4 bases, with 13 bases remaining between them. CDR1 is MNHEY, CDR2 SVGEGT, per germline. The CDR3 totals 13 residues. The CDR3 region has the DNA TGTGCCAGCAACCAGGGCTGGGGCACTGAAGCTTTCTTT. Protein sequence: CASNQGWGTEAFF.

The chain employs TRBV7-3 and TRBJ2-1; unclear D gene. V was shortened by 5 bases and J by 7 bases, with 18 bases between the two germline ends. Germline CDR1 reads SGHTA; CDR2 reads FQGTGA. CDR3 length: 15 amino acids. The CDR3 region has the DNA TGTGCCAGCAGCCCCAGTTTGGTAGCATGGAATGAGCAGTTCTTC. This gives the protein CASSPSLVAWNEQFF.

Many counts were recorded for this clonotype. The rearrangement links TRBV7-9 to TRBJ2-7; no clear D gene. Trimming pared 3 bases from V and 4 bases from J, leaving 4 bases between. The V gene's germline CDR1 is SEHNR and CDR2 FQNEAQ (reference sequence). The CDR3 has 11 residues. The CDR3 region is CASSLEYEQYF. For the CDR3, the DNA is TGTGCCAGCAGCTTGGAGTACGAGCAGTACTTC. Based on the CDR3 plus reference TRBV7-9 and TRBJ2-7, the full variable domain is DTGVSQNPRHKITKRGQNVTFRCDPISEHNRLYWYRQTLGQGPEFLTYFQNEAQLEKSRLLSDRFSAERPKGSFSTLEIQRTEQGDSAMYLCASSLEYEQYFGPGTRLTVT.

The J gene is TRBJ2-7, the V gene TRBV28, with a tentative D call TRBD1 (6 bases). Germline V gene sequence: CDR1 MDHEN, CDR2 SYDVKM. V lost 8 bases, J lost 2 bases, and 19 bases lay in between. There are 15 residues in the CDR3. This chain's CDR3 is CASQRSPGVPYEQYF. For the CDR3, the DNA is TGTGCCAGCCAACGATCCCCAGGGGTCCCCTACGAGCAGTACTTC. Based on the CDR3 plus reference TRBV28 and TRBJ2-7, the full variable domain is DVKVTQSSRYLVKRTGEKVFLECVQDMDHENMFWYRQDPGLGLRLIYFSYDVKMKEKGDIPEGYSVSREKKERFSLILESASTNQTSMYLCASQRSPGVPYEQYFGPGTRLTVT.

This clonotype was counted only a few times. The rearrangement links TRBV6-2 or TRBV6-3 to TRBJ2-7; D unresolved. CDR1 and CDR2 (germline): MNHEY, SVGEGT. The length of the CDR3 is 12 residues. Trimming cost V 2 bases and J 5 bases, with 7 bases left between them. The CDR3 nucleotides read TGTGCCAGCAGTTACCCCCTCAACGAGCAGTACTTC. It is translated as CASSYPLNEQYF.

The chain joins TRBV7-2 to TRBJ1-2; D remains ambiguous. Trimming stripped 5 bases from V and 5 bases from J, with 12 bases between. Germline V gene data show CDR1 as SGHTA and CDR2 as FQGNSA. The CDR3 has 13 amino acids. Written as DNA, the CDR3 is TGTGCCAGCAGCCATGGACCGGCATATGGCTACACCTTC. Translation gives CASSHGPAYGYTF.

This clonotype was seen only a few times. V and J are TRBV28 and TRBJ2-3; 11 nucleotides agree with TRBD2. Trimming removed 6 bases from V and 2 bases from J; junction bases left unmatched: 13. The CDR3 is 18 amino acids. Germline CDR1 is MDHEN and CDR2 is SYDVKM. CDR3 DNA sequence: TGTGCCAGCAGGCAACTCTCCGGGACTAGCGGTTACACAGATACGCAGTATTTT. This gives the protein CASRQLSGTSGYTDTQYF.

This clonotype was seen more than once but under ten times. The rearrangement joins TRBV7-8 to TRBJ2-7; TRBD2 might be the D (7 bases). Germline V CDR1 and CDR2: SGHVS, FQNEAQ. V was cut by 5 bases and J by 1 base, with 15 bases left in between. The CDR3 length is 15 residues. The CDR3: CASSDSRGPSYEQYF. The CDR3 DNA follows: TGTGCCAGCAGCGACTCGCGGGGGCCTTCCTACGAGCAGTACTTC.

The CDR3 here is CASMGGMNTGELFF. Written as DNA, the CDR3 is TGTGCCAGCATGGGCGGGATGAACACCGGGGAGCTGTTTTTT. The J gene is TRBJ2-2, the V gene TRBV6-1; perhaps TRBD2 as D (6 bases). The V gene lost 7 bases and the J gene lost 1 base, with 10 bases spanning the gap. Germline CDR1 MNHNS, CDR2 SASEGT. The CDR3 covers 14 residues.

This chain links TRBV7-2 with TRBJ2-1; a weak D match, TRBD2 (5 bases). Germline loops: CDR1 SGHTA, CDR2 FQGNSA. The CDR3 is made up of 17 amino acids. The V gene lost 1 base and the J gene lost 0 bases, with 13 bases spanning the gap. The CDR3 protein is CASSLGARVSSYNEQFF. In DNA, the CDR3 is TGTGCCAGCAGCTTAGGGGCGAGGGTTAGCTCCTACAATGAGCAGTTCTTC.

This sequence joins TRBV7-2 and TRBJ1-1; D gene ambiguous. Trimming shortened V by 7 bases and J by 0 bases, and 15 bases separated the two germline ends. Germline values: CDR1 SGHTA, CDR2 FQGNSA. The length of the CDR3 is 15 residues. The CDR3 is CASTPSGGLNTEAFF. In nucleotides, the CDR3 is TGTGCCAGCACACCTTCAGGAGGGCTGAACACTGAAGCTTTCTTT.

This clonotype showed up just a few times. J is TRBJ2-5 and V is TRBV7-9; D is possibly TRBD1 (5 bases). Trimming shortened V by 2 bases and J by 1 base, and 11 bases separated the two germline ends. Germline loops: CDR1 SEHNR, CDR2 FQNEAQ (reference sequence). This CDR3 region has 15 residues. In DNA form, the CDR3 reads TGTGCCAGCAGCTTAAGGGGTCGTTCCCAAGAGACCCAGTACTTC. It yields the protein CASSLRGRSQETQYF.

The J gene is TRBJ1-2, the V gene TRBV11-2, with 7 bases matching TRBD1. The trim removed 5 bases at V and 2 bases at J, leaving 20 bases unmatched. The CDR3 extends over 19 amino acids. Germline-derived CDR1 and CDR2 are SGHAT and FQNNGV. In nucleotides, the CDR3 is TGTGCCAGCAGCGAGAGAGGGGGCGTCGGGTTCATCAGCAACTATGGCTACACCTTC. It is translated as CASSERGGVGFISNYGYTF.

This clonotype has a handful of counts. J is TRBJ2-5 and V is TRBV6-6; weak D call: TRBD2 (5 bases). The CDR3 is 15 amino acids. The V gene lost 0 bases and the J gene lost 2 bases, with 10 bases spanning the gap. Germline CDR1 MNHNY, CDR2 SVGAGI (reference sequence). CDR3 DNA sequence: TGTGCCAGCAGTTACTCGAGGGCCGCGCAAGAGACCCAGTACTTC. This sequence encodes CASSYSRAAQETQYF.

In its sample, this clonotype was seen a few times. This sequence joins TRBV7-9 and TRBJ1-1, with D unresolved. The CDR3 runs 13 residues. Germline CDR1 and CDR2: SEHNR and FQNEAQ (reference sequence). Trimming took 1 base from V and 7 from J, leaving 10 bases between them. The CDR3: CASSLGSQNEAFF. The CDR3 coding sequence is TGTGCCAGCAGCTTAGGAAGTCAGAATGAAGCTTTCTTT. Combining the CDR3 with reference TRBV7-9 and TRBJ1-1 gives the whole variable domain DTGVSQNPRHKITKRGQNVTFRCDPISEHNRLYWYRQTLGQGPEFLTYFQNEAQLEKSRLLSDRFSAERPKGSFSTLEIQRTEQGDSAMYLCASSLGSQNEAFFGQGTRLTVV.

The chain is built from TRBV11-2 and TRBJ2-2; 7 bases fit TRBD1. Germline values: CDR1 SGHAT, CDR2 FQNNGV. The trim removed 4 bases at V and 5 bases at J, leaving 4 bases unmatched. The CDR3 is 14 residues long. The CDR3 DNA follows: TGTGCCAGCAGCTCAACAGGGGAAACCGGGGAGCTGTTTTTT. It encodes CASSSTGETGELFF.